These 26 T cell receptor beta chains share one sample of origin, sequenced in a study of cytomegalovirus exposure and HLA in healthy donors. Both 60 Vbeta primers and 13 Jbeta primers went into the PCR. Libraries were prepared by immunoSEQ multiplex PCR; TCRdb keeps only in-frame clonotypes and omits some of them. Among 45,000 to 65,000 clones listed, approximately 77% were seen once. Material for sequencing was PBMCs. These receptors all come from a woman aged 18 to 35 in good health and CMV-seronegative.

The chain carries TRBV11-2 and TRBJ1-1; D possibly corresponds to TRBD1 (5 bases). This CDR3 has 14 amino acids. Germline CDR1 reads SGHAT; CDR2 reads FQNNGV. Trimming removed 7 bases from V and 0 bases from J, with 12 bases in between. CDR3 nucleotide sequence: TGTGCCAGCATCCTCAGGGCCATGAACACTGAAGCTTTCTTT. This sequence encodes CASILRAMNTEAFF.

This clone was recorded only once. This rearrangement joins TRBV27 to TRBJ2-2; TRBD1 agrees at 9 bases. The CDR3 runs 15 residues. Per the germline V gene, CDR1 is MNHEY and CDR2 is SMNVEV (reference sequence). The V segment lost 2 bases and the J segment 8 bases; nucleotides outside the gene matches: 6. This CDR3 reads CASSLPGTGKGELFF. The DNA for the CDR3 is TGTGCCAGCAGTTTACCCGGGACAGGGAAGGGGGAGCTGTTTTTT.

CDR3 in amino acids: CASARGSGTGELFF. The CDR3 coding sequence is TGTGCCAGCGCCCGGGGTAGCGGGACCGGGGAGCTGTTTTTT. V and J are TRBV25-1 and TRBJ2-2; 7 bases match TRBD2. The CDR3 runs 14 residues. Trimming at V came to 8 bases and at J to 5 bases, leaving 8 bases not matched to a gene. CDR1 and CDR2 (germline): MGHDK, SYGVNS.

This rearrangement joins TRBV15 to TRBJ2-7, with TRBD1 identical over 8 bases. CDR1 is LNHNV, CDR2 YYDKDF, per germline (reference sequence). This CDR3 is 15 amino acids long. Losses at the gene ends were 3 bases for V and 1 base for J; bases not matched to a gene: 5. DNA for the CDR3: TGTGCCACCAGCAGCGGACAGGGCATGTCCTACGAGCAGTACTTC. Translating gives CATSSGQGMSYEQYF. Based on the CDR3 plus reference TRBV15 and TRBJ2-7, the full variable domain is DAMVIQNPRYQVTQFGKPVTLSCSQTLNHNVMYWYQQKSSQAPKLLFHYYDKDFNNEADTPDNFQSRRPNTSFCFLDIRSPGLGDTAMYLCATSSGQGMSYEQYFGPGTRLTVT.

CDR3 bases: TGTGCCAGCAGCTTAGGGGCGTATTTGGGGCCCAACACTGAAGCTTTCTTT. This translates into CASSLGAYLGPNTEAFF. The chain links TRBV7-8 to TRBJ1-1; D is perhaps TRBD1 (5 bases). The CDR3 loop spans 17 amino acids. The germline gives CDR1 SGHVS, CDR2 FQNEAQ. V was cut by 1 base and J by 2 bases, with 17 bases left in between.

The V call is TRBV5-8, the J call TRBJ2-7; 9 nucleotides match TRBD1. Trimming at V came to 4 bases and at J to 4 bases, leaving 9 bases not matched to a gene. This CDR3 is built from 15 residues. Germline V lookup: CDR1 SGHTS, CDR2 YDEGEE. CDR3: CASSLRDRASYEQYF. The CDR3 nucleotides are TGTGCCAGCAGCCTCCGGGACAGGGCGTCATACGAGCAGTACTTC.

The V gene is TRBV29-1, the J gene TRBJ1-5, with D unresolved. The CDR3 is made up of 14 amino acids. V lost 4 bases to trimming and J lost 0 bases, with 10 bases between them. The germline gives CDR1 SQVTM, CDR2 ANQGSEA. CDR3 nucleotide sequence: TGCAGCGTTGGATCGCAGTATAGCAATCAGCCCCAGCATTTT. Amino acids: CSVGSQYSNQPQHF. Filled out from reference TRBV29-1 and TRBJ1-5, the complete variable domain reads SAVISQKPSRDICQRGTSLTIQCQVDSQVTMMFWYRQQPGQSLTLIATANQGSEATYESGFVIDKFPISRPNLTFSTLTVSNMSPEDSSIYLCSVGSQYSNQPQHFGDGTRLSIL.

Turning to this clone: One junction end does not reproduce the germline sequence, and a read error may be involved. CDR3 bases: TGTGCCAGCAGTTACTCCAGCAGAGCCAAAAACAGTCAGTACTTC. This gives the protein CASSYSSRAKNSQYF. The chain couples TRBV6-5 to TRBJ2-4; D unresolved. This CDR3 is built from 15 residues. Germline V gene sequence: CDR1 MNHEY, CDR2 SVGAGI.

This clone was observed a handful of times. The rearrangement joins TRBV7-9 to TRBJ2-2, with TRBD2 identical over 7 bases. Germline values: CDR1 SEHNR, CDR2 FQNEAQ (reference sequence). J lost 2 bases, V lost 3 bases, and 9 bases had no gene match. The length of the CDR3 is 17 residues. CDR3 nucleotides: TGTGCCAGCAGCTTCCTCGGAGCGGGATTAAACACCGGGGAGCTGTTTTTT. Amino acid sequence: CASSFLGAGLNTGELFF.

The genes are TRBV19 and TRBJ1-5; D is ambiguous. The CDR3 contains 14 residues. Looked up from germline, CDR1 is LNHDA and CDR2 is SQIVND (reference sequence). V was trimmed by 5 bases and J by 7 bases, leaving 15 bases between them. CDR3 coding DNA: TGTGCCAGTAGTCTCCTCGGACTAGAACAGCCCCAGCATTTT. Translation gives CASSLLGLEQPQHF. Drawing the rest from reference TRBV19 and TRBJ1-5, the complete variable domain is DGGITQSPKYLFRKEGQNVTLSCEQNLNHDAMYWYRQDPGQGLRLIYYSQIVNDFQKGDIAEGYSVSREKKESFPLTVTSAQKNPTAFYLCASSLLGLEQPQHFGDGTRLSIL.

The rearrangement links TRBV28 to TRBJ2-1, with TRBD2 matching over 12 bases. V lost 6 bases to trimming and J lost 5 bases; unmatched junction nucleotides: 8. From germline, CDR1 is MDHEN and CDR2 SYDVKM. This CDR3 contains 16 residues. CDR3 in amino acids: CASRPGLAGFHNEQFF. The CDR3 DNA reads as TGTGCCAGCAGGCCGGGACTAGCGGGCTTTCACAATGAGCAGTTCTTC.

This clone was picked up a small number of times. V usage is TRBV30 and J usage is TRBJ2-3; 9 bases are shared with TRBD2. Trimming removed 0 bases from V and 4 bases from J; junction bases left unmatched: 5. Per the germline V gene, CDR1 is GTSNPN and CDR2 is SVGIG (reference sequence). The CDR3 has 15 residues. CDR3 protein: CAWSVGGLAPDTQYF. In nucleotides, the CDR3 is TGTGCCTGGAGTGTAGGGGGACTAGCCCCAGATACGCAGTATTTT.

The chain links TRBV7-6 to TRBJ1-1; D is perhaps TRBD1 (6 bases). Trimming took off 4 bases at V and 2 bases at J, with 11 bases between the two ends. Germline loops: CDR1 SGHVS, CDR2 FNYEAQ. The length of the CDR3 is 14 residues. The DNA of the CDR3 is TGTGCCAGCAGCTCAACAGGGTTCAACACTGAAGCTTTCTTT. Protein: CASSSTGFNTEAFF. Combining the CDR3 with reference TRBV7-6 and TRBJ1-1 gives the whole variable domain GAGVSQSPRYKVTKRGQDVALRCDPISGHVSLYWYRQALGQGPEFLTYFNYEAQQDKSGLPNDRFSAERPEGSISTLTIQRTEQRDSAMYRCASSSTGFNTEAFFGQGTRLTVV.

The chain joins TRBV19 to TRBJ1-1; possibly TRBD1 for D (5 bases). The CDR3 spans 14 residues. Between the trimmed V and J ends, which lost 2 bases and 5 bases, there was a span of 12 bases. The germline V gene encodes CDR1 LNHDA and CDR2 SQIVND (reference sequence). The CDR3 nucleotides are TGTGCCAGTAGTATAACAGGAAGGCGGACTGAAGCTTTCTTT. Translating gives CASSITGRRTEAFF.

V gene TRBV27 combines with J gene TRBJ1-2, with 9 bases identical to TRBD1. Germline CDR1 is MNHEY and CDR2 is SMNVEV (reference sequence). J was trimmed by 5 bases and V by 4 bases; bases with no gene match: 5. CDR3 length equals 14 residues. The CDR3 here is CASSSPGQGYGYTF. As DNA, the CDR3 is TGTGCCAGCAGTTCACCGGGACAGGGTTATGGCTACACCTTC.

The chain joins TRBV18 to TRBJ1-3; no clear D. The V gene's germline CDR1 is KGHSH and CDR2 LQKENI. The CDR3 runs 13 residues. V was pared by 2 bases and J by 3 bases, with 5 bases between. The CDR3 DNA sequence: TGTGCCAGCTCACCAAGTAGTGGAAACACCATATATTTT. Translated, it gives CASSPSSGNTIYF. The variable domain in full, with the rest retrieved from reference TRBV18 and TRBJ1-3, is NAGVMQNPRHLVRRRGQEARLRCSPMKGHSHVYWYRQLPEEGLKFMVYLQKENIIDESGMPKERFSAEFPKEGPSILRIQQVVRGDSAAYFCASSPSSGNTIYFGEGSWLTVV.

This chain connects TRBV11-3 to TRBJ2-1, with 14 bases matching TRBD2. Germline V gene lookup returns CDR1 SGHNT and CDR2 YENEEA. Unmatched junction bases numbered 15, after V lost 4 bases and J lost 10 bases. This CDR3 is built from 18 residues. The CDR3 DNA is TGTGCCAGCAGCTCAATGACGACCGGGACTAGCGGGAGATACGAGCAGTTCTTC. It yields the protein CASSSMTTGTSGRYEQFF.

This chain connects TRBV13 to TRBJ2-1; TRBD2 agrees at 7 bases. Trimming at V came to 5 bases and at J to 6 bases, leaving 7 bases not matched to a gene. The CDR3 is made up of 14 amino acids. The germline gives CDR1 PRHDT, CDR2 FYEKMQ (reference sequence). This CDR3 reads CASSLTPSGNEQFF. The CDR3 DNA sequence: TGTGCCAGCAGCCTCACCCCTAGCGGCAATGAGCAGTTCTTC.

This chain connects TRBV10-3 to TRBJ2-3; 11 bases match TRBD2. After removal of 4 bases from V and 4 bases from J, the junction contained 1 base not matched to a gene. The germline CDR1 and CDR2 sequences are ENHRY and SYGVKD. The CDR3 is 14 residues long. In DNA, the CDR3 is TGTGCCATCAGTGCGACTAGCGGGGCAGATACGCAGTATTTT. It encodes CAISATSGADTQYF.

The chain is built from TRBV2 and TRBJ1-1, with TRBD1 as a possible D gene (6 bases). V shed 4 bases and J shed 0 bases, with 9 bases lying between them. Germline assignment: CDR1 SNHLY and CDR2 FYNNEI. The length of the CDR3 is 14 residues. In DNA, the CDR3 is TGTGCCAGCAGTGTCGGACAGCTGAACACTGAAGCTTTCTTT. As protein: CASSVGQLNTEAFF.

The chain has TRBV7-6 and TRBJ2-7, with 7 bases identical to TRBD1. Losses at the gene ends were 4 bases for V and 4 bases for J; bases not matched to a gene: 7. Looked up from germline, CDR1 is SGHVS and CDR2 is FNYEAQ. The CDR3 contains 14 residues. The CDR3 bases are TGTGCCAGCAGCTCGGGACAGTTCCCTTACGAGCAGTACTTC. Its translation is CASSSGQFPYEQYF.

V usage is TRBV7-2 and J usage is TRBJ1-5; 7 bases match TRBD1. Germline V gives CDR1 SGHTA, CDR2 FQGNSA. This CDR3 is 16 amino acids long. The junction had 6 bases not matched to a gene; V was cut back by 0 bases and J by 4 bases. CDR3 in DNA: TGTGCCAGCAGCTTAGCGTCGACAGGGAGGAATCAGCCCCAGCATTTT. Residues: CASSLASTGRNQPQHF.

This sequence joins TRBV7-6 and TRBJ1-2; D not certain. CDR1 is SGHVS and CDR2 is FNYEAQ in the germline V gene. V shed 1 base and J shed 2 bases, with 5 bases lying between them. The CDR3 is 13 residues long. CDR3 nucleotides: TGTGCCAGCAGCTTAGGAGAGAACTATGGCTACACCTTC. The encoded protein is CASSLGENYGYTF.

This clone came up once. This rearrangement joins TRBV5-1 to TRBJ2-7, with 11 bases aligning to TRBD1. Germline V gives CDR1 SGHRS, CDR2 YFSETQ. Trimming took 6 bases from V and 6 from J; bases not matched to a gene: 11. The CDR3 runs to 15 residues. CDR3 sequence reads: CASTYGQGAWSEQYF. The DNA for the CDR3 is TGCGCCAGCACATACGGACAGGGGGCGTGGAGCGAGCAGTACTTC.

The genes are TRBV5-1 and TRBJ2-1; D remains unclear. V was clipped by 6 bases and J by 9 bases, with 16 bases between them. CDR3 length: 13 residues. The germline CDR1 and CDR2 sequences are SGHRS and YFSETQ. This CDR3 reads CASTPDTFSEQFF. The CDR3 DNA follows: TGCGCCAGCACCCCAGACACGTTTTCTGAGCAGTTCTTC.

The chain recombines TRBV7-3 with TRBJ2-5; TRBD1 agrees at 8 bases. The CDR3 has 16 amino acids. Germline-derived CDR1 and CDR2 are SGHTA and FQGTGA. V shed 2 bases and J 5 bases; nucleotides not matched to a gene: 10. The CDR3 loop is CASSLWGQGAGETQYF. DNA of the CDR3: TGTGCCAGCAGCTTATGGGGGCAGGGGGCGGGGGAGACCCAGTACTTC.